A few counts support the clone carrying this T cell receptor beta chain. It was with 60 Vbeta and 13 Jbeta primers that the PCR ran. Under the authors' procedure: In a later analysis, of approximately 81 million unique beta chains, roughly 9.9 million appeared in at least two donors. Produced via immunoSEQ multiplex PCR; TCRdb's table is partial and in-frame only. Clone size and the V and J calls come from that table; the DNA yielded D and trimming. The repertoire holds about 180,000 clones, with over 75% as singletons. Nominally healthy donors were sampled, though unrecorded immune exposures were likely. This sample is drawn from a study of cytomegalovirus exposure and HLA in healthy donors. Study-level background: Out of about 410 genotyped donors, roughly 80% belonged to the Caucasian-associated ancestry cluster.

The sample comprised PBMCs. This sequence was found in a woman aged 45-65 years in good health and CMV-seronegative.

In DNA form, the CDR3 reads TGTGCCAGCAGCTTAGGACAGGGGGCGGATGGAGATACGCAGTATTTT. Encoded protein: CASSLGQGADGDTQYF. J is TRBJ2-3 and V is TRBV11-2; 10 nucleotides agree with TRBD1. Losses at the gene ends were 1 base for V and 5 bases for J; bases not matched to a gene: 6. The CDR3 extends over 16 amino acids. Germline-derived CDR1 and CDR2 are SGHAT and FQNNGV. Full variable domain (rest looked up from reference TRBV11-2 and TRBJ2-3): EAGVAQSPRYKIIEKRQSVAFWCNPISGHATLYWYQQILGQGPKLLIQFQNNGVVDDSQLPKDRFSAERLKGVDSTLKIQPAKLEDSAVYLCASSLGQGADGDTQYFGPGTRLTVL.